These 10 T cell receptor beta chains came from one sample sequenced in a study of T-cell memory formation after mild COVID-19. TCRdb analysed the 5' RACE reads with MiXCR anew, one entry per CDR3 protein. This table has tens of thousands of distinct CDR3 sequences, about 13% appearing once. The source material was PBMCs or a T cell subset sorted from them (not recorded which). The receptors were gathered from an adult woman who had mild COVID-19 (a few samples of this study predate the infection). Cell type and time point are not known.

This clonotype was detected a few times. This chain uses TRBV28 with TRBJ2-7; 9 bases are shared with TRBD2. This CDR3 has 15 amino acids. V lost 2 bases and J lost 0; bases outside the gene matches: 2. Germline V CDR1 and CDR2: MDHEN, SYDVKM. The CDR3 here is CASSLQREDSYEQYF. The CDR3 coding sequence is TGTGCCAGCAGTTTACAGCGGGAGGACTCCTACGAGCAGTACTTC.

In this sample, this clonotype turned up a few times. V is TRBV7-3 and J is TRBJ2-2, with D unclear. The V gene's germline CDR1 is SGHTA and CDR2 FQGTGA. Deletions cut 3 bases from V and 0 bases from J, with 11 bases between. The CDR3 spans 16 residues. Here the CDR3 DNA reads TGTGCCAGCAGCTTGGATACGGGTACGAACACCGGGGAGCTGTTTTTT. Translating gives CASSLDTGTNTGELFF.

In its sample, this clonotype was seen many times. V gene TRBV6-1 combines with J gene TRBJ2-7, with 8 bases identical to TRBD2. The CDR3 has 15 residues. Trimming at V came to 3 bases and at J to 5 bases, leaving 9 bases not matched to a gene. The germline CDR1 and CDR2 sequences are MNHNS and SASEGT. This CDR3 is CASSELSGTFHEQYF. As DNA, the CDR3 is TGTGCCAGCAGTGAGCTTAGCGGGACTTTCCACGAGCAGTACTTC.

This clonotype was observed a few times. This sequence joins TRBV29-1 and TRBJ2-7; 8 bases line up with TRBD2. CDR1 and CDR2 from the germline V gene are SQVTM and ANQGSEA. This CDR3 region has 13 residues. The V segment lost 7 bases and the J segment 0 bases; nucleotides outside the gene matches: 5. CDR3 amino acids: CSARTSSSYEQYF. CDR3 DNA: TGCAGCGCCCGGACTAGCAGCTCCTACGAGCAGTACTTC.

This clonotype showed up just once. This chain connects TRBV15 to TRBJ2-3; TRBD2 is a possible D gene (6 bases). The V end lost 1 base, the J end lost 6 bases, and 14 bases lay between the germline ends. Germline CDR1 and CDR2: LNHNV and YYDKDF (reference sequence). This CDR3 has 15 residues. CDR3 in DNA: TGTGCCACCAGCAGAGGCCGGGACTTAGCCGATACGCAGTATTTT. The encoded protein is CATSRGRDLADTQYF.

The chain couples TRBV20-1 to TRBJ1-1, with D possibly being TRBD1 (5 bases). The CDR3 contains 14 residues. Germline V gene sequence: CDR1 DFQATT, CDR2 SNEGSKA (reference sequence). Trimming removed 2 bases from V and 2 bases from J, with 12 bases in between. The CDR3 reads CSARPGGSNTEAFF. The CDR3 DNA reads TGCAGTGCTAGACCGGGGGGGTCAAACACTGAAGCTTTCTTT.

This clonotype appeared a few times. The chain uses TRBV7-8 and TRBJ2-1, with TRBD1 matching 7 bases. This CDR3 region has 15 residues. V was pared by 5 bases and J by 12 bases, with 16 bases of the junction left unmatched. Germline values: CDR1 SGHVS, CDR2 FQNEAQ. The CDR3 region is CASSLDRVGLVGQFF. CDR3 nucleotide sequence: TGTGCCAGCAGCCTAGACAGGGTGGGCCTTGTAGGGCAGTTCTTC.

The chain combines TRBV27 with TRBJ2-7; D is unresolved. CDR3 length: 13 residues. Germline loops: CDR1 MNHEY, CDR2 SMNVEV (reference sequence). V was pared by 2 bases and J by 1 base, with 6 bases between. The CDR3 region is CASSLQKSYEQYF. The CDR3 DNA sequence: TGTGCCAGCAGTTTACAGAAGTCCTACGAGCAGTACTTC.

V is TRBV9 and J is TRBJ2-1; 7 bases line up with TRBD2. Germline CDR1 SGDLS, CDR2 YYNGEE. The CDR3 consists of 19 residues. The trim removed 1 base at V and 2 bases at J, leaving 15 bases unmatched. The CDR3 loop is CASSVSGTTLPTTYNEQFF. CDR3 sequence (DNA): TGTGCCAGCAGCGTATCCGGGACTACTCTACCTACAACCTACAATGAGCAGTTCTTC.

There are a few counts of this clonotype. The chain has TRBV10-3 and TRBJ2-7; D may be TRBD1 (5 bases). The germline CDR1 and CDR2 sequences are ENHRY and SYGVKD. CDR3 length: 12 amino acids. Deletions cut 6 bases from V and 5 bases from J, with 11 bases between. The CDR3 loop reads CAISEVGDEQYF. CDR3 DNA: TGTGCCATCAGCGAGGTAGGGGACGAGCAGTACTTC.